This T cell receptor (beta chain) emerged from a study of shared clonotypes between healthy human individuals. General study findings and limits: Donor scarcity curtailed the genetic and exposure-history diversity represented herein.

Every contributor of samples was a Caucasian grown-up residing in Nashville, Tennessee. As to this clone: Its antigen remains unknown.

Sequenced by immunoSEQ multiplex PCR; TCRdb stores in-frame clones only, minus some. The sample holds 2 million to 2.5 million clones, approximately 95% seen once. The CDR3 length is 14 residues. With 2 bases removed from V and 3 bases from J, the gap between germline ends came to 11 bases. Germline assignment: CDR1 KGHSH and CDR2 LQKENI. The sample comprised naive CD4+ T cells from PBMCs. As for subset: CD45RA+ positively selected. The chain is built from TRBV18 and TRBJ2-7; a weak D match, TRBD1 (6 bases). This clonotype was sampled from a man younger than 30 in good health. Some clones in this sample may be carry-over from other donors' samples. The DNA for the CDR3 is TGTGCCAGCTCACCAAATAAAGGGGGCTACGAGCAGTACTTC. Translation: CASSPNKGGYEQYF.